The clone carrying this T cell receptor beta chain occurred many times. Its antigen remains unidentified. Healthy control samples came from blood bank volunteers in Maryland, USA. With 5 bases clipped from V and 6 bases from J, the junction kept 9 bases outside the gene matches. The germline V gene encodes CDR1 SEHNR and CDR2 FQNEAQ (reference sequence). The CDR3 runs to 17 residues. This sample is part of a study of neurological immune-mediated disorders. Whole-study results and caveats: Across subjects, no CDR3 amino acid sequence appeared in expanded clones of more than one subject, a finding that suggested private repertoires in all groups. TCR clonal expansion peaked in HTLV-1-associated myelopathy patients and was lowest in multiple sclerosis patients.

Synthesis of cDNA was accomplished via 5'RACE employing 10-nucleotide random UMIs. TCRdb redid the calling of the 5' RACE reads with MiXCR, one entry per CDR3 protein. The repertoire holds under 45,000 distinct CDR3 sequences, with 10% to 15% as singletons. The sequenced material came from PBMCs. The chain links TRBV7-9 to TRBJ2-2; 13 bases map to TRBD2. This clonotype was obtained from a female donor in good health. The DNA for the CDR3 is TGTGCCAGCAGCCCTTTAGGGACTAGCGGGATTCCCGGGGAGCTGTTTTTT. Amino acids: CASSPLGTSGIPGELFF. The whole variable domain, remainder taken from reference TRBV7-9 and TRBJ2-2, is DTGVSQNPRHKITKRGQNVTFRCDPISEHNRLYWYRQTLGQGPEFLTYFQNEAQLEKSRLLSDRFSAERPKGSFSTLEIQRTEQGDSAMYLCASSPLGTSGIPGELFFGEGSRLTVL.